This paragraph covers one T cell receptor (beta chain) sequence. Its antigen is as yet unknown. This specimen belongs to a study of OX40 agonist ivuxolimab in advanced cancers. Study details: Those treated in dose escalation had hepatocellular carcinoma, melanoma, renal cell cancer or head and neck cancer.

TCRdb's copy holds only in-frame clones and misses some; the assay was immunoSEQ multiplex PCR. The repertoire consists of under 200,000 clones, with approximately 94% occurring once and the leading ten covering around 0.31%. The CDR3 has 15 residues. In germline, CDR1 is MNHNS, CDR2 SASEGT. V trimming: 6 bases; J trimming: 8 bases; junction bases outside the gene matches: 14. Study outcomes and limitations: Expanded peripheral T cells had an undetermined antigen specificity. In the 0.1 to 3.0 mg/kg range, CD4+ and CD8+ blood T cells had expanded clonally by week 6. Low clonal expansion, among the lowest seen, marked partial responders at 0.1-3.0 mg/kg.

The material sequenced was CD4+ or CD8+ T cells sorted from blood, taken in a trial of the OX40 agonist ivuxolimab. The rearrangement links TRBV6-1 to TRBJ1-2; 8 bases match TRBD1. This sequence was found in an adult with an advanced solid tumor such as melanoma, head and neck, liver or kidney cancer. The CDR3 is CASRDSTGGRYGYTF. The CDR3 DNA reads TGTGCCAGCAGAGATAGCACAGGGGGGCGGTACGGCTACACCTTC.